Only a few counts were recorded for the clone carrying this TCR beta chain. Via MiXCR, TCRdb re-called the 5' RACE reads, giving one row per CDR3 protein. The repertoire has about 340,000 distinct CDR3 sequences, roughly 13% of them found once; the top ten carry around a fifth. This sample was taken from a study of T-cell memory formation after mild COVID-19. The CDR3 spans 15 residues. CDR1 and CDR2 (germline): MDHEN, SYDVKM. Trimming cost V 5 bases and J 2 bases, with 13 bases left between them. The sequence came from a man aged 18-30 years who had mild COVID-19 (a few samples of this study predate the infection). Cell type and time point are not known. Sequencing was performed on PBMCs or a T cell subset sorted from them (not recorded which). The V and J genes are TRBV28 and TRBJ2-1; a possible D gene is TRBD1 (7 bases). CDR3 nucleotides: TGTGCCAGCAGTGGACGCGGGACAGCCTACAATGAGCAGTTCTTC. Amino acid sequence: CASSGRGTAYNEQFF.